The clone carrying this T cell receptor (beta chain) was seen ten or more times. It was RNA transcripts that yielded the amplified TCR beta CDR3 regions. Carried out on the TCR CDR3, a first-round RT-PCR used the HTBI primer set. TCRdb redid the calling of the multiplex PCR reads with MiXCR, one entry per CDR3 protein. The sample includes some 500,000 distinct CDR3 sequences, about 16% of them seen just once. CDR3 length equals 14 residues. From germline, CDR1 is DFQATT and CDR2 SNEGSKA (reference sequence). Trimming removed 2 bases from V and 6 bases from J, with 16 bases in between. The record originates from a study of T cells in Graves' hyperthyroidism and ophthalmopathy.

This receptor was taken from a woman aged 25 to 39 with Graves' ophthalmopathy. Source material: blood. The chain couples TRBV20-1 to TRBJ1-1, with a possible D match to TRBD1 (5 bases). CDR3 region: CSARSSVGGSEAFF. As DNA, the CDR3 is TGCAGTGCTAGATCTTCGGTGGGGGGATCTGAAGCTTTCTTT.